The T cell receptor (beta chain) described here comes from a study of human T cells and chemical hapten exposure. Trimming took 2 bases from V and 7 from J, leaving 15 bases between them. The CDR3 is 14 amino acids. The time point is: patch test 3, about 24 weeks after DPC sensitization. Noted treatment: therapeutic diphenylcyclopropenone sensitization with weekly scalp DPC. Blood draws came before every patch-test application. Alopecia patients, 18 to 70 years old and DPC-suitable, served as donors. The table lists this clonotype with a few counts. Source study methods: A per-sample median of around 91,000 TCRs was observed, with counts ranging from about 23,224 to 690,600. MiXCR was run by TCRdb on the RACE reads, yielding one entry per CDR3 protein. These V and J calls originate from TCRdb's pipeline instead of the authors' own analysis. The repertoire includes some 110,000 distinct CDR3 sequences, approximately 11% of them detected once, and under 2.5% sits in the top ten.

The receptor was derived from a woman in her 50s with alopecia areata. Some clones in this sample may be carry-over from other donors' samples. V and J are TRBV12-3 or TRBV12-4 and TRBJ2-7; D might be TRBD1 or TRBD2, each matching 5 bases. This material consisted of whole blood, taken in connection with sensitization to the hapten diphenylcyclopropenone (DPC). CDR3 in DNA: TGTGCCAGCAGTTTATACGGGGCCAAGGGGGAGCAGTACTTC. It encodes CASSLYGAKGEQYF.